This entry lists 2 T cell receptor beta chains sequenced from one sample in a study of T cells in Graves' hyperthyroidism and ophthalmopathy. There were TCR beta CDR3 regions amplified from RNA transcripts. The HTBI primer set was used in a first-round RT-PCR of the TCR CDR3. Each CDR3 protein gets one entry after TCRdb re-called the multiplex PCR reads with MiXCR. The sample includes under 450,000 distinct CDR3 sequences, approximately 14% of them seen just once. The material sequenced was blood. The receptors stem from a woman between 18 and 29 years old with Graves' hyperthyroidism.

This clonotype was recorded at least ten times. The genes are TRBV6-2 or TRBV6-3 and TRBJ1-2; 9 bases fit TRBD1. The CDR3 sequence is 15 residues long. Germline V gene data show CDR1 as MNHEY and CDR2 as SVGEGT. The J segment lost 8 bases and the V segment lost 2 bases, leaving 9 bases of the junction unmatched. The CDR3 spells CASSYDGQGSWGYTF. The CDR3 nucleotides are TGTGCCAGCAGTTACGACGGACAGGGGTCGTGGGGCTACACCTTC.

Turning to this clonotype: Sequence at one end of the junction differs from germline and may be a read error. This chain joins TRBV12-3 or TRBV12-4 and TRBJ2-7; a weak D match, TRBD1 (5 bases). This CDR3 is 15 amino acids long. In DNA, the CDR3 is TGTGCCAGTAACGACAGCGCCGTTTCTTCAAACGAGCGGTACTTC. Amino acid sequence: CASNDSAVSSNERYF.